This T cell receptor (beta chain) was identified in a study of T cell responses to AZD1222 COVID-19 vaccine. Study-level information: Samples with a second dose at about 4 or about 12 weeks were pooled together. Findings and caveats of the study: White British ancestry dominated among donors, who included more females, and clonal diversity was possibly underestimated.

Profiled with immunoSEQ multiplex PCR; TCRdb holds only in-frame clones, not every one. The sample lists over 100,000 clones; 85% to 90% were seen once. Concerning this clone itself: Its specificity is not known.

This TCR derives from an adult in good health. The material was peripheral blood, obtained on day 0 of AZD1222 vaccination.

This chain's CDR3 is CASSPTSGSNQPQHF. The DNA for the CDR3 is TGTGCCAGCTCACCTACCTCGGGCAGCAATCAGCCCCAGCATTTT. The chain is built from TRBV18 and TRBJ1-5; D is uncertain. The germline gives CDR1 KGHSH, CDR2 LQKENI. The CDR3 is 15 residues long. Trimming pared 3 bases from V and 1 base from J, leaving 10 bases between.